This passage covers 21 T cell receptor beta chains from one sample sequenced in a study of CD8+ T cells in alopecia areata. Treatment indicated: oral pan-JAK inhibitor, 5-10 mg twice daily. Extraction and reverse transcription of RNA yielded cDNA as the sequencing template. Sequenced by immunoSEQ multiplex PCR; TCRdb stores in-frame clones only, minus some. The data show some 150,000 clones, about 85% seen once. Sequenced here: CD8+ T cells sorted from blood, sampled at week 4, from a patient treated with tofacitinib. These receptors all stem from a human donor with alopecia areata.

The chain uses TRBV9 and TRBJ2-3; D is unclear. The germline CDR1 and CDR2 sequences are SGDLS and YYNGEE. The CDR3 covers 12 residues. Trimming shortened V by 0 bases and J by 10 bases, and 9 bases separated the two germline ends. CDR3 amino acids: CASSVDDHPQYF. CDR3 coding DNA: TGTGCCAGCAGCGTAGATGACCACCCGCAGTATTTT.

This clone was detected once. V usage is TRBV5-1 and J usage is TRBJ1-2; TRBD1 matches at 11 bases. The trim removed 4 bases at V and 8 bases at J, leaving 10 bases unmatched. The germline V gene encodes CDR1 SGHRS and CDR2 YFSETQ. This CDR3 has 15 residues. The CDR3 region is CASSPTDRGHQGYTF. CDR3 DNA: TGCGCCAGCAGCCCGACGGACAGGGGGCATCAGGGCTACACCTTC.

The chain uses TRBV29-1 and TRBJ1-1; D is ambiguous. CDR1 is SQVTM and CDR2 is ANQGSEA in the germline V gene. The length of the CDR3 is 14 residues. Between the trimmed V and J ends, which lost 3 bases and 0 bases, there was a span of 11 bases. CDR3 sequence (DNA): TGCAGCGTTGATGGCAGACGTATGAACACTGAAGCTTTCTTT. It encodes CSVDGRRMNTEAFF.

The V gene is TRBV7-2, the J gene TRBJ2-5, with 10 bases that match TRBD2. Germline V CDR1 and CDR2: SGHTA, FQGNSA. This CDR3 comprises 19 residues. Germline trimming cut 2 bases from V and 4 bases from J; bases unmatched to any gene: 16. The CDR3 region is CASSLFGASGSGWGETQYF. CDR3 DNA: TGTGCCAGCAGCTTATTCGGGGCTAGCGGGAGCGGTTGGGGAGAGACCCAGTACTTC. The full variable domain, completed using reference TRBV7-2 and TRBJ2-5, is GAGVSQSPSNKVTEKGKDVELRCDPISGHTALYWYRQSLGQGLEFLIYFQGNSAPDKSGLPSDRFSAERTGGSVSTLTIQRTQQEDSAVYLCASSLFGASGSGWGETQYFGPGTRLLVL.

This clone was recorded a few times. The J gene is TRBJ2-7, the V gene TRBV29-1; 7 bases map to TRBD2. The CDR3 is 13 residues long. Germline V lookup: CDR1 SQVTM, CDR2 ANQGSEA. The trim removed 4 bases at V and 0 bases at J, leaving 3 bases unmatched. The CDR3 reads CSVARGISYEQYF. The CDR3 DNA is TGCAGCGTTGCGCGGGGGATCTCCTACGAGCAGTACTTC.

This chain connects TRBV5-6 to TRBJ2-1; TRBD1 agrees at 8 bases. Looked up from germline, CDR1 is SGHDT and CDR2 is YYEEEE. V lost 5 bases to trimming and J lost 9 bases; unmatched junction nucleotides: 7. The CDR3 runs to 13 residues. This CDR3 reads CASSSNQGAEQFF. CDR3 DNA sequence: TGTGCCAGCAGTAGCAACCAGGGGGCTGAGCAGTTCTTC.

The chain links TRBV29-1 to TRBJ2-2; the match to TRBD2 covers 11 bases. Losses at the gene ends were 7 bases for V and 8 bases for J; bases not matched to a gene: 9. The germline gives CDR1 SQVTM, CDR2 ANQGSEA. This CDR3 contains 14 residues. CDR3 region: CSADSGLAEGELFF. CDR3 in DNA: TGCAGCGCTGATTCGGGACTAGCGGAGGGGGAGCTGTTTTTT.

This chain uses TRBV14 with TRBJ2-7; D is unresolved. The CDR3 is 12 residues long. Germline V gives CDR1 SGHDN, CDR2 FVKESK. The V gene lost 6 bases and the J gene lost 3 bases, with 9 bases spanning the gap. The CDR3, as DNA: TGTGCCAGCAGTACGGGTTACTACGAGCAGTACTTC. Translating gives CASSTGYYEQYF. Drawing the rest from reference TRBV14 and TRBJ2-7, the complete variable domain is EAGVTQFPSHSVIEKGQTVTLRCDPISGHDNLYWYRRVMGKEIKFLLHFVKESKQDESGMPNNRFLAERTGGTYSTLKVQPAELEDSGVYFCASSTGYYEQYFGPGTRLTVT.

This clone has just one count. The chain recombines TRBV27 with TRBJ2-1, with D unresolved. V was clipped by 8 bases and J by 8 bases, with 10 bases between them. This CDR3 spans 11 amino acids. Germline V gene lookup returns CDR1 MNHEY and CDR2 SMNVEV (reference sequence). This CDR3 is CASSFLDEQFF. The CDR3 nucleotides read TGTGCCAGCTCCTTTCTTGATGAGCAGTTCTTC.

The CDR3 DNA sequence: TGCGCCAGCAGTCAATCCCCCCGGCCTTCCTACGAGCAGTACTTC. It encodes CASSQSPRPSYEQYF. The rearrangement uses TRBV23-1 and TRBJ2-7; unclear D gene. TRBV23-1 is an ORF, with its function uncertain. The CDR3 runs to 15 residues. Trimming took 0 bases from V and 1 from J, leaving 10 bases between them.

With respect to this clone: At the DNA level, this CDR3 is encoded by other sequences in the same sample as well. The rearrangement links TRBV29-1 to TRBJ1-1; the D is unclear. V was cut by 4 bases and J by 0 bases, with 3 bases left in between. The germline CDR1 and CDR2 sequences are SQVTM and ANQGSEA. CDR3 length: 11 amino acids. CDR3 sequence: CSVVVNTEAFF. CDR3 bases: TGCAGCGTTGTGGTGAACACTGAAGCTTTCTTT.

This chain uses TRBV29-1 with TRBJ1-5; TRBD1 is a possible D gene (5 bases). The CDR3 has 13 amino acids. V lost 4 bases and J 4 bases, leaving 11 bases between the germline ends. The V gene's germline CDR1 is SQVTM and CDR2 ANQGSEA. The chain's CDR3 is CSVGGEENQPQHF. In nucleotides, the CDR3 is TGCAGCGTTGGGGGGGAAGAAAATCAGCCCCAGCATTTT. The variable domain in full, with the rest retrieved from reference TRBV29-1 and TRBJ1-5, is SAVISQKPSRDICQRGTSLTIQCQVDSQVTMMFWYRQQPGQSLTLIATANQGSEATYESGFVIDKFPISRPNLTFSTLTVSNMSPEDSSIYLCSVGGEENQPQHFGDGTRLSIL.

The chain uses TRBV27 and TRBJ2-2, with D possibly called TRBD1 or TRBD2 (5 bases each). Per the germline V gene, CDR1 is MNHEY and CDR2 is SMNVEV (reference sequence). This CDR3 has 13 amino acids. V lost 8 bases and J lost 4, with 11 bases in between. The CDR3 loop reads CASCRGTTGELFF. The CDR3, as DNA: TGTGCCAGCTGCAGAGGGACCACCGGGGAGCTGTTTTTT.

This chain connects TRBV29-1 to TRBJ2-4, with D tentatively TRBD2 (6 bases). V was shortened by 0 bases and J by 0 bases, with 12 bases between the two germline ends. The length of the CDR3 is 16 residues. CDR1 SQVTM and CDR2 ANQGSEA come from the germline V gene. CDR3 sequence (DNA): TGCAGCGTTGAAGACCTTGGCGGGGTAGCCAAAAACATTCAGTACTTC. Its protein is CSVEDLGGVAKNIQYF.

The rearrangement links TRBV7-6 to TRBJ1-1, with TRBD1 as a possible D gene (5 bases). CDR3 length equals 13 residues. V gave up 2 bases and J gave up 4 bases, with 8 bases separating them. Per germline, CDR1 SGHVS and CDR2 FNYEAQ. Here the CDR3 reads CASSLNGATEAFF. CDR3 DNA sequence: TGTGCCAGCAGCTTAAATGGGGCCACTGAAGCTTTCTTT.

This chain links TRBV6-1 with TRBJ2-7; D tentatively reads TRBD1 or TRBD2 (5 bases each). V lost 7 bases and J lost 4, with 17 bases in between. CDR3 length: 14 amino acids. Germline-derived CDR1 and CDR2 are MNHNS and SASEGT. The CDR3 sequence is CASTEGKGRYEQYF. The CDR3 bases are TGTGCCAGCACCGAGGGGAAGGGGCGATACGAGCAGTACTTC.

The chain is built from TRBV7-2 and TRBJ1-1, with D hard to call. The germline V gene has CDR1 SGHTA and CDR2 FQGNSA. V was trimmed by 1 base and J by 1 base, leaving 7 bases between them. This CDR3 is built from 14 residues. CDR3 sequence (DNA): TGTGCCAGCAGCTTAGTGTCCGGGAACACTGAAGCTTTCTTT. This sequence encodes CASSLVSGNTEAFF.

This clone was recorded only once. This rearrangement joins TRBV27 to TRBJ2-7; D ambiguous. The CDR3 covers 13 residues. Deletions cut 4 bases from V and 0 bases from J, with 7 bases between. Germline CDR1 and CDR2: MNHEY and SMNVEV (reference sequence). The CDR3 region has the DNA TGTGCCAGCAGTTCGGACGGCTCCTACGAGCAGTACTTC. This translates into CASSSDGSYEQYF.

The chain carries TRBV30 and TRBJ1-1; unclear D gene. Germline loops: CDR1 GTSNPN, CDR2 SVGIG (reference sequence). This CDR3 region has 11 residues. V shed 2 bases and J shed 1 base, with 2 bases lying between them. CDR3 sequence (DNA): TGTGCCTGGAGTACGAACACTGAAGCTTTCTTT. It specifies CAWSTNTEAFF.

CDR3 in amino acids: CASSPSGSNQETQYF. The CDR3 DNA follows: TGTGCCAGCAGCCCTAGCGGGAGTAACCAAGAGACCCAGTACTTC. The V gene is TRBV7-3, the J gene TRBJ2-5, with 10 bases fitting TRBD2. CDR1 SGHTA and CDR2 FQGTGA come from the germline V gene. V trimming: 5 bases; J trimming: 0 bases; junction bases outside the gene matches: 3. The CDR3 is 15 residues long.

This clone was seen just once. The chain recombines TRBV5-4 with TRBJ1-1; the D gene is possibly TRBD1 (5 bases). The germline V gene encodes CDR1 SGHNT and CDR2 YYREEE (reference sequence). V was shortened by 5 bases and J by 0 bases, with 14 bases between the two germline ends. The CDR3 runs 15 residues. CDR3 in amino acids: CASRYTGLLNTEAFF. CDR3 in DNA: TGTGCCAGCAGGTATACGGGACTTTTGAACACTGAAGCTTTCTTT. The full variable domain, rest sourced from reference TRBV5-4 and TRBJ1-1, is ETGVTQSPTHLIKTRGQQVTLRCSSQSGHNTVSWYQQALGQGPQFIFQYYREEENGRGNFPPRFSGLQFPNYSSELNVNALELDDSALYLCASRYTGLLNTEAFFGQGTRLTVV.